Ten or more counts support the clone carrying this TCR beta chain. This sample is part of a study of early T cells in non-severe SARS-CoV-2 infection. MiXCR, applied by TCRdb to the 5' RACE reads, yields one record per CDR3 protein. The repertoire has fewer than 85,000 distinct CDR3 sequences, approximately 10% of them found once; the top ten carry 12%. Losses at the gene ends were 0 bases for V and 5 bases for J; bases not matched to a gene: 4. The CDR3 is 14 residues long. Germline V gene sequence: CDR1 SGHNT, CDR2 YYREEE (reference sequence). The sample consisted of whole blood, taken at baseline. This receptor was obtained from an adult who was a healthcare worker with PCR-confirmed SARS-CoV-2 infection or an uninfected control (not recorded which). This chain connects TRBV5-4 to TRBJ2-5, with 7 positions matching TRBD1. The CDR3 region is CASSLGQGHETQYF. The CDR3 DNA reads as TGTGCCAGCAGCTTGGGACAGGGTCATGAGACCCAGTACTTC.